In its sample, the clone carrying this T cell receptor beta chain was seen a few times. Antigen unknown. Sequencing was preceded by expansion of antigen-specific CD4+ T cells with viral peptide pools in the ViraFEST assay. Having been cultured for roughly 11 days, the cells underwent CD4+ T cell isolation. In the vaccine recipients, nucleocapsid antibodies were negative and there was no prior SARS-CoV-2 infection. Days 3 and 7 were when half the medium was replaced with IL-2 medium. Generated by immunoSEQ multiplex PCR, the TCRdb table keeps only in-frame clones and is missing some. The sample holds about 43,000 clones; roughly four fifths are singletons and the top ten take roughly a tenth. The V and J ends lost 5 bases and 8 bases, in that order; junction bases with no gene match: 1. Per the germline V gene, CDR1 is ENHRY and CDR2 is SYGVKD. There are 11 residues in the CDR3. This specimen belongs to a study of vaccination effects on CD4 cells after COVID-19.

The source was CD4+ T cells from PBMCs cultured with SARS-CoV-2 spike peptides, collected before COVID-19 vaccination. This receptor was identified in a human donor who received a COVID-19 vaccine. The chain links TRBV10-3 to TRBJ1-1; 8 bases fit TRBD1. The DNA of the CDR3 is TGTGCCATCAGTAGGGACAGGGAAGCTTTCTTT. This translates into CAISRDREAFF.